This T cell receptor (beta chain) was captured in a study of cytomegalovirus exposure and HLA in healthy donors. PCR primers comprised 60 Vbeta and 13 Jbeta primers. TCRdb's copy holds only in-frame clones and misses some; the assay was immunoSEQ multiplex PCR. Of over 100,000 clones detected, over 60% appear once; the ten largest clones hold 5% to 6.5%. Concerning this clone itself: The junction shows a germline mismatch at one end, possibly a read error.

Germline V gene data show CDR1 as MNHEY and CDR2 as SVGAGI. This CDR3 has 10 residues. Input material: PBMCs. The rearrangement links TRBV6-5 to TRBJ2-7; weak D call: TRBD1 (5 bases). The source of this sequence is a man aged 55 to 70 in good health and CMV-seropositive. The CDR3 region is CASSYCTGFF. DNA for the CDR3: TGTGCCAGCAGTTACTGTACAGGCTTCTTC.